Presented here are 5 T cell receptor beta chains from one specimen sequenced in a study of blood T cells in healthy people across ages. A second PCR of about 7 to 12 cycles used a sample-barcoded 5' primer and a J-beta primer mix. TCRdb reprocessed the 5' RACE reads via MiXCR and lists one record per CDR3 protein. Of roughly 1.5 million distinct CDR3 sequences in the sample, approximately 42% were seen once. Sequencing input: blood. The receptors were sampled from a woman aged 18-29 years in good health.

This clonotype was observed a handful of times. The chain employs TRBV5-1 and TRBJ2-4; a weak D match, TRBD2 (5 bases). The closer fit of TRBJ2-7 to the DNA end suggests the J call may be wrong. Germline CDR1 is SGHRS and CDR2 is YFSETQ. The CDR3 consists of 13 residues. The CDR3: CASTGEFEYEQYF. The CDR3 DNA reads TGCGCCAGCACCGGGGAGTTCGAATACGAGCAGTACTTC.

V and J are TRBV10-2 and TRBJ2-3; TRBD2 matches 12 bases. The CDR3 has 16 residues. V trimming: 2 bases; J trimming: 6 bases; junction bases outside the gene matches: 6. Germline lookup yields CDR1 WSHSY and CDR2 SAAADI. The CDR3 nucleotides read TGCGCCAGCAGTGAGAATCTAGCGGGGGGGCGTGATACGCAGTATTTT. The encoded protein is CASSENLAGGRDTQYF.

J is TRBJ1-2 and V is TRBV7-2; no clear D. V lost 1 base and J 8 bases, leaving 11 bases between the germline ends. There are 13 residues in the CDR3. CDR1 is SGHTA, CDR2 FQGNSA, per germline. CDR3 in amino acids: CASSLDMGSGYTF. Here the CDR3 DNA reads TGTGCCAGCAGCTTAGACATGGGGTCCGGCTACACCTTC.

This clonotype was detected a few times. This chain's CDR3 is CSAQNRGSYEQYF. The CDR3 DNA reads as TGCAGTGCCCAGAACAGGGGATCCTACGAGCAGTACTTC. This rearrangement joins TRBV20-1 to TRBJ2-7, with 7 positions matching TRBD1. V gave up 6 bases and J gave up 1 base; unmatched junction bases: 6. This CDR3 has 13 amino acids. Germline CDR1 and CDR2: DFQATT and SNEGSKA (reference sequence).

This clonotype was seen only a few times. The rearrangement uses TRBV27 and TRBJ2-1; tentatively, D is TRBD1 (6 bases). Germline V CDR1 and CDR2: MNHEY, SMNVEV (reference sequence). The CDR3 is 16 residues long. Trimming shortened V by 2 bases and J by 7 bases, and 18 bases separated the two germline ends. The CDR3 DNA reads TGTGCCAGCAGTTTAAGTTGGACAGTGGTTTCGAATGAGCAGTTCTTC. Its protein is CASSLSWTVVSNEQFF.